Sequencing of this TCR beta chain was carried out in a study of siplizumab effects on memory and regulatory T cells. Study findings and constraints: Both greater diversity than memory cells and a major contribution to the alloresponse seemed to characterize naive T cells.

Concerning this clone itself: Its matching antigen is unknown.

Only in-frame clones appear in the TCRdb table, and some are missing; sequencing was by immunoSEQ multiplex PCR. The data contain 55,000 to 70,000 clones, about 92% of them singletons. The sample comprised CD8+ T cells sorted from blood. This clonotype originated in a human donor in good health.

CDR3 sequence (DNA): TGTGCCAGCAGCCAATGGGCCACCTCGAGCACAGATACGCAGTATTTT. It codes for CASSQWATSSTDTQYF. The rearrangement links TRBV16 to TRBJ2-3, with D unresolved. The germline CDR1 and CDR2 sequences are KGHSY and FQNENV. The CDR3 length is 16 residues. Trimming removed 1 base from V and 0 bases from J, with 11 bases in between.